Listed below are T cell receptor beta chains from one sample, sequenced in a study of graft-versus-host responses after intestinal transplantation. Measured with immunoSEQ multiplex PCR; TCRdb has only the in-frame clones, and not every one. The repertoire consists of about 8,900 clones, with approximately 26% occurring once and the leading ten covering roughly 4.7%. The source material was alloreactive CD8+ T cells from a mixed lymphocyte reaction culture, sampled before transplantation. These TCRs come from a human patient who was an organ donor for intestinal transplantation. CDR3s include the opening cysteine and the closing phenylalanine or tryptophan. Each record gives: V gene, CDR3 protein.

TRBV5-1	CASTRGQGAEEQYF
TRBV6-6	CASSYGGVEQYF
TRBV4-1	CASSVGELSSYEQYF
TRBV7-9	CASSDSGAYGYTF
TRBV5-8	CASSTGTGAYGYTF
TRBV4-1	CASSQDSGLGYQPQHF
TRBV5-8	CASSLAPSFGYGYTF
TRBV7-9	CASSSYTGAYEQYF
TRBV4-1	CASSQEGTYYNEQFF
TRBV7-2	CASSLALNGNEQFF
TRBV11-2	CASSTLAGGRGNEQFF
TRBV5-6	CASSLLGRQGDEQYF
TRBV4-1	CARSQRPWGGPNTGELFF
TRBV4-3	CASSHPETNTEAFF
TRBV19	CASSIADTGELFF
TRBV7-9	CASSLATGGEEKLFF
TRBV27	CACSLTGYSPLHF
TRBV11-1	CASSLASGGDSTQYF
TRBV6-5	CASSYFGTTPDTQYF
TRBV4-1	CASSQDPHWGAEETQYF